A selection of T cell receptor beta chains follows, all from one sample in a study of blood T cells in healthy people across ages. TCRdb ran MiXCR on the 5' RACE reads and lists one entry per CDR3 protein. The data contain some 1.4 million distinct CDR3 sequences, 42% of them singletons. The sequenced sample was blood. The receptors were gathered from a woman younger than 35 in good health. CDR3s include the opening cysteine and the closing phenylalanine or tryptophan. Each record gives: D gene, J gene, V gene, clone size, CDR3 DNA, CDR3 protein. D genes are given only for firm matches. Clone size appears in some rows only: once, few, many, or a class for an expanded clone.

TRBD1,TRBJ2-7,TRBV5-1,once,TGCGCCAGCAGCTTGAAGTGGCACTTGAGACAGGGGATAATCTACGAGCAGTACTTC,CASSLKWHLRQGIIYEQYF
NA,TRBJ2-2,TRBV12-3/TRBV12-4,few,TGTGCCAGCAGGGACACCGGGGAGCTGTTTTTT,CASRDTGELFF
NA,TRBJ2-3,TRBV9,NA,TGTGCCAGCGGCGCAGCGGATAGCACAGATACGCAGTATTTT,CASGAADSTDTQYF
NA,TRBJ2-4,TRBV7-2,NA,TGTGCCAGCACCTTAGGGGGGGGGACGAAAAACATTCAGTACTTC,CASTLGGGTKNIQYF
NA,TRBJ2-1,TRBV20-1,NA,TGCAGTGCTAGAGATAGTGGGGGGCTAGTTTCCTACAATGAGCAGTTCTTC,CSARDSGGLVSYNEQFF
NA,TRBJ2-3,TRBV6-2/TRBV6-3,NA,TGTGCCAGCACCCTGAGATTGGAGACAGATACGCAGTATTTT,CASTLRLETDTQYF
NA,TRBJ2-5,TRBV3-1,NA,TGTGCCAGCAGCCAAGATCACAATTGGGGGGGGCAAGGTTTGGAGACCCAGTACTTC,CASSQDHNWGGQGLETQYF
NA,TRBJ2-3,TRBV20-1,NA,TGCAGTGCCCCCGGCTACACAGATACGCAGTATTTT,CSAPGYTDTQYF
NA,TRBJ1-6,TRBV6-2/TRBV6-3,NA,TGTGCCAGCAGCCCCTCACGGGACGGGTTATACTCACCCCTCCACTTT,CASSPSRDGLYSPLHF
NA,TRBJ2-1,TRBV19,NA,TGTGCCAGTAGCAGACGTAGGGGGGATGAGCAGTTCTTC,CASSRRRGDEQFF
TRBD1,TRBJ1-2,TRBV7-3,NA,TGTGCCAGCAGCTTTAAACATCGGGACAGGGTCCTCTTTAACTATGGCTACACCTTC,CASSFKHRDRVLFNYGYTF
TRBD1,TRBJ1-1,TRBV25-1,NA,TGTGCCAACAGTCCTGACAGGGGGCGAGTCACTGAAGCTTTCTTT,CANSPDRGRVTEAFF
NA,TRBJ2-7,TRBV11-3,NA,TGTGCCAGCAGCCCCGGTGGGGTAGTTGACGAGCAGTACTTC,CASSPGGVVDEQYF
NA,TRBJ2-7,TRBV6-1,NA,TGTGCCAGCAGTGAAGCTGCAGGAGCTCCCTACGAGCAGTACTTC,CASSEAAGAPYEQYF
TRBD2,TRBJ2-1,TRBV7-9,few,TGTGCCAGCAGCTTAGCGCTGGCTAGCGGGAGGGACAATGAGCAGTTCTTC,CASSLALASGRDNEQFF
NA,TRBJ1-2,TRBV4-1,NA,TGCGCCAGCAGCCAAGAAGGGGTGGGGTTCTATGGCTACACCTTC,CASSQEGVGFYGYTF
NA,TRBJ2-5,TRBV20-1,few,TGCAGTGCTGATTCTGGGGAGACCCAGTACTTC,CSADSGETQYF
TRBD2,TRBJ2-4,TRBV15,few,TGTGCCACCAGCAGAGTAGCGGGGGGCATTCAGTACTTC,CATSRVAGGIQYF